The sequence of this T cell receptor beta chain was determined in a study of blood T cell repertoires in COVID-19. Sequencing was performed with immunoSEQ multiplex PCR; in TCRdb, only in-frame clones are kept and a portion is missing. Counted here are 55,000 to 80,000 clones, 80% to 90% occurring once; the ten biggest clones make up 2.7%. Source material: peripheral blood. The receptor comes from a man aged 45 to 65 with acute or convalescent COVID-19.

CDR3 sequence: CSGRTGPMRTEAFF. CDR3 nucleotide sequence: TGCAGCGGAAGGACAGGCCCTATGAGGACTGAAGCTTTCTTT. The chain is built from TRBV29-1 and TRBJ1-1; 7 bases match TRBD1. Per the germline V gene, CDR1 is SQVTM and CDR2 is ANQGSEA. Trimming at V came to 7 bases and at J to 5 bases, leaving 13 bases not matched to a gene. The CDR3 has 14 residues.